This is a list of T cell receptor beta chains from one sample in a study of blood T cell repertoires in COVID-19. Data came from immunoSEQ multiplex PCR; TCRdb stores just in-frame clones and leaves some out. The table shows roughly 200,000 clones, with around 90% occurring only once. What was sequenced was peripheral blood. Source of these receptors: a young woman who had recovered from COVID-19. Each CDR3 is given with its conserved first and last residue. The D gene is left open where the match is weak.

j_call v_call d_call cdr3_aa cdr3_nt
TRBJ2-1 TRBV5-1 TRBD2 CASRSGREQFF TGCGCCAGCAGAAGCGGGAGAGAGCAGTTCTTC
TRBJ2-5 TRBV6-5 . CASSIQAETQYF TGTGCCAGCAGTATTCAGGCAGAGACCCAGTACTTC
TRBJ1-2 TRBV21-1 . CASSKGSYRGGYGYTF TGTGCCAGCAGCAAAGGCTCTTACAGGGGAGGTTATGGCTACACCTTC
TRBJ1-5 TRBV23-1 TRBD1 CASSRTGDQPQHF TGCGCCAGCAGTCGGACAGGGGATCAGCCCCAGCATTTT
TRBJ1-2 TRBV19 . CASSINRGRIDGYTF TGTGCCAGTAGTATTAATCGGGGGAGGATAGATGGCTACACCTTC
TRBJ2-1 TRBV5-5 TRBD2 CASSGRLARTYNEQFF TGTGCCAGCAGCGGAAGACTAGCCCGTACCTACAATGAGCAGTTCTTC
TRBJ1-5 TRBV1 . CTSSQDLDQPQHF TGCACCAGCAGCCAAGATCTTGATCAGCCCCAGCATTTT
TRBJ1-2 TRBV30 . CAWSSLRSGYTF TGTGCCTGGAGTTCTCTCCGGTCTGGCTACACCTTC
TRBJ2-3 TRBV4-1 . CASSQDRAGAKYF TGCGCCAGCAGCCAAGATAGAGCGGGCGCTAAGTATTTT
TRBJ2-7 TRBV5-6 . CASSLGLSGQISYEQYF TGTGCCAGCAGCTTGGGTCTGTCCGGACAGATCAGCTACGAGCAGTACTTC
TRBJ2-7 TRBV5-1 TRBD2 CASSLGTSGSTDEQYF TGCGCCAGCAGCTTGGGGACTAGCGGGAGTACTGACGAGCAGTACTTC
TRBJ2-1 TRBV18 TRBD2 CASSPFSAGGTGGQFF TGTGCCAGCTCACCATTCTCAGCGGGAGGGACCGGGGGGCAGTTCTTC
TRBJ2-1 TRBV27 TRBD2 CASSGLTSGRLNEQFF TGTGCCAGCAGTGGGCTGACTAGCGGGAGATTAAATGAGCAGTTCTTC
TRBJ2-2 TRBV19 TRBD1 CASSRDRGETGELFF TGTGCCAGTAGTAGGGACAGGGGAGAAACCGGGGAGCTGTTTTTT
TRBJ1-2 TRBV5-6 . CASSLLQGSYGYTF TGTGCCAGCAGCTTGCTCCAGGGAAGCTATGGCTACACCTTC
TRBJ1-1 TRBV19 . CASTVHMNTEAFF TGTGCCAGTACAGTACACATGAACACTGAAGCTTTCTTT